The 30 T cell receptor beta chains presented below share a single source sample, sequenced in a study of beta chain features in type 1 diabetes (dated by TCRdb to the late 2010s). Libraries were prepared through the immunoSEQ multiplex PCR assay. The entire isolated RNA was reverse transcribed using the High Capacity cDNA Reverse Transcription Kit, and thus expressed TCRB transcripts were sequenced. What TCRdb holds here is the immuneACCESS table cut down to in-frame rearrangements. Part of the clones is not present; checked against another copy, under half of the missing clones reflect an unresolved V gene, and the others are unexplained. The sample data list 300,000 to 350,000 clones, and less than 9.5% of these were observed just once. Of the sample, around 0.45% falls within the top ten clones. Material for sequencing was central memory CD4+ T cells from blood. The receptors stem from a woman aged 18-29 years in good health.

This clone was recorded a few times. The CDR3 loop is CSVAGLGTEQYF. CDR3 DNA: TGCAGCGTTGCTGGACTCGGGACCGAGCAGTACTTC. The rearrangement links TRBV29-1 to TRBJ2-7; D is possibly TRBD1 or TRBD2 (5 bases each). Trimming removed 4 bases from V and 6 bases from J, with 13 bases in between. CDR3 length: 12 residues. Germline V gives CDR1 SQVTM, CDR2 ANQGSEA.

The chain has TRBV4-1 and TRBJ2-1; TRBD2 aligns across 7 bases. This CDR3 is 17 amino acids long. V was pared by 4 bases and J by 7 bases, with 16 bases of the junction left unmatched. Germline V gene sequence: CDR1 MGHRA, CDR2 YSYEKL. The CDR3 DNA follows: TGCGCCAGCAGCCTGGACCCTAGGGCGGGAGTAGGGAATGAGCAGTTCTTC. This gives the protein CASSLDPRAGVGNEQFF.

This clone was counted a few times. One end of the junction is discordant with germline, which a read error may explain. The chain is built from TRBV7-7 and TRBJ2-5; 11 bases fit TRBD2. The CDR3 is 16 residues long. Germline CDR1 is SSHAT and CDR2 is FNYEAQ (reference sequence). In DNA, the CDR3 is TGTGCTAGCAGCTCCGGGACTAGCGGTGGCCAAGAGACCCAGTACTTC. Residues: CASSSGTSGGQETQYF.

This clone turned up a few times. The rearrangement joins TRBV7-9 to TRBJ2-6; D unclear. Per germline, CDR1 SEHNR and CDR2 FQNEAQ (reference sequence). This CDR3 is built from 17 residues. V lost 2 bases and J 0 bases, leaving 11 bases between the germline ends. The CDR3 loop is CASSLLSLHSGANVLTF. CDR3 coding DNA: TGTGCCAGCAGCTTATTGTCTTTGCACTCTGGGGCCAACGTCCTGACTTTC.

This clone showed up just a few times. CDR3 sequence (DNA): TGCGCCAGCAGCCCAGACGCAGGGGTGAGGGTCTACAATGAGCAGTTCTTC. Translating gives CASSPDAGVRVYNEQFF. The chain is built from TRBV4-3 and TRBJ2-1; tentatively, D is TRBD1 (6 bases). Trimming took 4 bases from V and 3 from J, leaving 19 bases between them. The CDR3 contains 17 residues. The germline CDR1 and CDR2 sequences are LGHNA and YSLEER.

The chain couples TRBV7-9 to TRBJ2-4; D is possibly TRBD1 (5 bases). Trimming shortened V by 5 bases and J by 3 bases, and 17 bases separated the two germline ends. CDR3 length: 16 residues. Looked up from germline, CDR1 is SEHNR and CDR2 is FQNEAQ (reference sequence). Here the CDR3 reads CASSVDSRMVKNIQYF. The CDR3 DNA reads as TGTGCCAGCAGCGTCGACAGCCGGATGGTCAAAAACATTCAGTACTTC.

This sequence joins TRBV6-5 and TRBJ1-5; maybe TRBD1 (6 bases). Per the germline V gene, CDR1 is MNHEY and CDR2 is SVGAGI. This CDR3 is built from 14 residues. The V and J ends lost 5 bases and 7 bases respectively, with 15 bases between them. The CDR3: CASSEHGGGQPQHF. The DNA of the CDR3 is TGTGCCAGCAGTGAACACGGGGGCGGCCAGCCCCAGCATTTT.

V and J are TRBV20-1 and TRBJ2-7; D is unresolved. The CDR3 sequence is 11 residues long. Trimming cost V 5 bases and J 6 bases, with 11 bases left between them. Germline assignment: CDR1 DFQATT and CDR2 SNEGSKA (reference sequence). The CDR3 bases are TGCAGTGCTTTTCGTGTAAGCGAGCAGTACTTC. Protein sequence: CSAFRVSEQYF.

The chain joins TRBV28 to TRBJ1-2; 12 nucleotides line up with TRBD1. V lost 5 bases, J lost 2 bases, and 3 bases stayed unmatched. Germline CDR1 is MDHEN and CDR2 is SYDVKM. The CDR3 has 15 amino acids. DNA for the CDR3: TGTGCCAGCAGTCCAGGGACAGGGGGCAACTATGGCTACACCTTC. Its translation is CASSPGTGGNYGYTF.

In DNA, the CDR3 is TGTGCCAGCAGAAAGGAGGCGAACACCGGGGAGCTGTTTTTT. Translating gives CASRKEANTGELFF. The chain couples TRBV9 to TRBJ2-2; maybe TRBD2 (5 bases). V lost 5 bases to trimming and J lost 0 bases, with 8 bases between them. The V gene's germline CDR1 is SGDLS and CDR2 YYNGEE. CDR3 length equals 14 residues.

This clone was detected many times. The chain employs TRBV4-3 and TRBJ2-1; the D is unclear. The CDR3 totals 15 residues. Trimming cost V 1 base and J 0 bases, with 7 bases left between them. The germline gives CDR1 LGHNA, CDR2 YSLEER. CDR3 in amino acids: CASSQGQSSYNEQFF. DNA for the CDR3: TGCGCCAGCAGCCAAGGCCAGAGCTCCTACAATGAGCAGTTCTTC.

The table lists this clone with a few counts. The chain has TRBV5-1 and TRBJ2-1; 8 nucleotides match TRBD1. The V gene end was trimmed by 2 bases and the J gene end by 7 bases; junction bases not matched to a gene: 8. CDR1 and CDR2 from the germline V gene are SGHRS and YFSETQ. The CDR3 spans 15 residues. CDR3 nucleotide sequence: TGCGCCAGCAGCTTATACAGGGGGGCCTCAAATGAGCAGTTCTTC. It is translated as CASSLYRGASNEQFF.

The chain carries TRBV10-3 and TRBJ2-3, with D maybe TRBD2 (5 bases). CDR1 and CDR2 from the germline V gene are ENHRY and SYGVKD. This CDR3 is built from 17 residues. The V and J ends lost 4 bases and 0 bases respectively, with 17 bases between them. The CDR3 sequence is CAISGKAADPSTDTQYF. CDR3 coding DNA: TGTGCCATCAGTGGGAAAGCGGCAGACCCTAGCACAGATACGCAGTATTTT.

The CDR3: CASSLEPGPETQYF. CDR3 DNA: TGTGCCAGCAGCTTAGAGCCTGGTCCGGAGACCCAGTACTTC. The chain is built from TRBV7-2 and TRBJ2-5; no firm D call. The germline V gene has CDR1 SGHTA and CDR2 FQGNSA. Trimming cost V 1 base and J 5 bases, with 11 bases left between them. This CDR3 has 14 residues.

This clone was found many times. This chain's CDR3 is CASSLATTQFF. CDR3 bases: TGTGCCAGCAGCTTGGCTACTACCCAGTTCTTC. The J gene is TRBJ2-1, the V gene TRBV5-5; the D is unclear. The CDR3 has 11 amino acids. Germline CDR1 SGHKS, CDR2 YYEKEE (reference sequence). V was cut by 0 bases and J by 13 bases, with 8 bases left in between.

The chain joins TRBV28 to TRBJ1-5; the D gene is possibly TRBD1 (6 bases). V was shortened by 7 bases and J by 2 bases, with 12 bases between the two germline ends. CDR3 size: 14 residues. In germline, CDR1 is MDHEN, CDR2 SYDVKM. The CDR3 coding sequence is TGTGCCAGCACCCCCGGGGGCGGCAATCAGCCCCAGCATTTT. Protein: CASTPGGGNQPQHF.

This clone has more than one count but fewer than ten. This sequence joins TRBV5-6 and TRBJ1-1; TRBD1 might be the D (6 bases). The CDR3 spans 14 residues. Trimming removed 5 bases at V and 1 base at J, with 12 bases between. Germline lookup yields CDR1 SGHDT and CDR2 YYEEEE. The CDR3 reads CASRPGHQNTEAFF. The CDR3, as DNA: TGTGCCAGCAGGCCGGGACACCAGAACACTGAAGCTTTCTTT.

The chain joins TRBV6-6 to TRBJ2-3; 7 nucleotides agree with TRBD2. The CDR3 has 16 amino acids. Losses at the gene ends were 4 bases for V and 1 base for J; bases not matched to a gene: 8. Per germline, CDR1 MNHNY and CDR2 SVGAGI (reference sequence). The CDR3 DNA is TGTGCCAGCAGTTTTCCCACTAGCGCGGGCACAGATACGCAGTATTTT. Its protein product is CASSFPTSAGTDTQYF.

The sample holds a few counts of this clone. V gene TRBV4-2 combines with J gene TRBJ2-7; D remains ambiguous. CDR3 length: 13 amino acids. Germline-derived CDR1 and CDR2 are LGHNA and YNFKEQ. Trimming cost V 0 bases and J 4 bases, with 7 bases left between them. CDR3: CASSQDREYEQYF. The CDR3 bases are TGTGCCAGCAGCCAAGACAGAGAGTACGAGCAGTACTTC.

The rearrangement uses TRBV5-1 and TRBJ1-5; D call uncertain. Germline CDR1 reads SGHRS; CDR2 reads YFSETQ. The CDR3 is 16 residues long. The V gene lost 2 bases and the J gene lost 2 bases, with 14 bases spanning the gap. The CDR3 loop reads CASSLNPGVGNQPQHF. The CDR3 DNA reads as TGCGCCAGCAGCTTAAATCCCGGGGTGGGCAATCAGCCCCAGCATTTT.

The chain carries TRBV5-6 and TRBJ1-2; a weak D match, TRBD1 (5 bases). V lost 5 bases to trimming and J lost 8 bases, with 16 bases between them. The germline gives CDR1 SGHDT, CDR2 YYEEEE. CDR3 length: 13 residues. The CDR3, as DNA: TGTGCCAGCAGGCAAATGGGACGCGGCGGCTACACCTTC. Its protein product is CASRQMGRGGYTF.

This clone has a handful of counts. The chain has TRBV6-6 and TRBJ1-4; weak D call: TRBD1 (5 bases). The CDR3 covers 16 residues. Germline V gives CDR1 MNHNY, CDR2 SVGAGI (reference sequence). V was shortened by 2 bases and J by 4 bases, with 14 bases between the two germline ends. The CDR3 loop is CASSYRDGFVNEKLFF. DNA for the CDR3: TGTGCCAGCAGTTACAGGGACGGTTTTGTTAATGAAAAACTGTTTTTT.

This clone was detected only a few times. The chain recombines TRBV10-3 with TRBJ2-7, with 7 bases aligning to TRBD2. V dropped 2 bases and J dropped 3; count of bases not matched to a gene: 4. Germline lookup yields CDR1 ENHRY and CDR2 SYGVKD. The CDR3 is made up of 14 amino acids. CDR3 in amino acids: CAISEQAGNYEQYF. CDR3 nucleotide sequence: TGTGCCATCAGTGAGCAAGCGGGGAACTACGAGCAGTACTTC.

There are a few counts of this clone. The chain combines TRBV5-1 with TRBJ2-3, with a weak D call TRBD2 (5 bases). Germline V lookup: CDR1 SGHRS, CDR2 YFSETQ. The CDR3 loop spans 13 amino acids. Trimming stripped 0 bases from V and 6 bases from J, with 8 bases between. The CDR3 loop is CASSLGEMDTQYF. CDR3 bases: TGCGCCAGCAGCTTGGGGGAGATGGATACGCAGTATTTT.

The chain employs TRBV19 and TRBJ2-1; D not certain. The germline V gene has CDR1 LNHDA and CDR2 SQIVND (reference sequence). V lost 3 bases, J lost 2 bases, and 5 bases lay in between. CDR3 length: 13 amino acids. The CDR3 protein is CASSINTYNEQFF. CDR3 DNA sequence: TGTGCCAGTAGTATTAATACCTACAATGAGCAGTTCTTC.

The J gene is TRBJ2-3, the V gene TRBV2; D possibly corresponds to TRBD1 (6 bases). V was cut by 5 bases and J by 2 bases, with 8 bases left in between. The CDR3 covers 13 residues. Per germline, CDR1 SNHLY and CDR2 FYNNEI. The CDR3, as DNA: TGTGCCAGCAGTACAGGGTTCACAGATACGCAGTATTTT. Translating it yields CASSTGFTDTQYF. Combining the CDR3 with reference TRBV2 and TRBJ2-3 gives the whole variable domain EPEVTQTPSHQVTQMGQEVILRCVPISNHLYFYWYRQILGQKVEFLVSFYNNEISEKSEIFDDQFSVERPDGSNFTLKIRSTKLEDSAMYFCASSTGFTDTQYFGPGTRLTVL.

This clone appeared a few times. The V gene is TRBV11-2, the J gene TRBJ2-1, with 10 nucleotides matching TRBD2. The junction had 8 bases not matched to a gene; V was cut back by 8 bases and J by 7 bases. CDR3 length: 14 amino acids. Germline-derived CDR1 and CDR2 are SGHAT and FQNNGV. DNA for the CDR3: TGTGCCAGCCAGACAACGGGACTAGCGAATGAGCAGTTCTTC. Translated: CASQTTGLANEQFF.

This clone was detected ten times or more. The rearrangement links TRBV14 to TRBJ2-7; 7 nucleotides line up with TRBD1. The length of the CDR3 is 15 residues. The V gene's germline CDR1 is SGHDN and CDR2 FVKESK. The junction had 8 bases not matched to a gene; V was cut back by 6 bases and J by 0 bases. The CDR3 coding sequence is TGTGCCAGCAGTTCACACAGGGGTTCCTCCTACGAGCAGTACTTC. It specifies CASSSHRGSSYEQYF. Drawing the rest from reference TRBV14 and TRBJ2-7, the complete variable domain is EAGVTQFPSHSVIEKGQTVTLRCDPISGHDNLYWYRRVMGKEIKFLLHFVKESKQDESGMPNNRFLAERTGGTYSTLKVQPAELEDSGVYFCASSSHRGSSYEQYFGPGTRLTVT.

In its sample, this clone was seen a few times. The chain combines TRBV25-1 with TRBJ2-3; 7 positions agree with TRBD2. The J segment lost 8 bases and the V segment lost 7 bases, leaving 15 bases of the junction unmatched. The CDR3 loop spans 15 amino acids. CDR1 is MGHDK, CDR2 SYGVNS, per germline. CDR3 nucleotide sequence: TGTGCCAGCACCTCCCCGGGGGGAGGGAGGAGTACGCAGTATTTT. Encoded protein: CASTSPGGGRSTQYF.

V usage is TRBV7-3 and J usage is TRBJ2-5, with a possible D match to TRBD2 (6 bases). The CDR3 is 16 amino acids. The V end lost 5 bases, the J end lost 3 bases, and 19 bases lay between the germline ends. Germline assignment: CDR1 SGHTA and CDR2 FQGTGA. The CDR3 region is CASSPNVPSVKETQYF. The CDR3 nucleotides read TGTGCCAGCAGCCCGAACGTCCCTAGCGTTAAAGAGACCCAGTACTTC.